The 2 T cell receptor beta chains below come from one sample, sequenced in a study of blood T cells in healthy people across ages. Then a second PCR, running about 6 to 11 cycles, was carried out with a sample-barcoded 5' primer and a J-beta primer mix. TCRdb reanalysed the 5' RACE reads using MiXCR and keeps one entry per CDR3 protein. There are about 750,000 distinct CDR3 sequences in the sample; approximately 53% occur only once, and 40% to 50% lies in the top ten. The sequencing input was blood. The receptor set was obtained from a man older than 75 in good health.

This chain connects TRBV11-3 to TRBJ2-6, with 8 bases aligning to TRBD1. This CDR3 region has 17 residues. V dropped 5 bases and J dropped 2; count of bases not matched to a gene: 8. Germline V gene data show CDR1 as SGHNT and CDR2 as YENEEA. The CDR3 bases are TGTGCCAGCAGCACCGCGGACAGGGTCCCTGGGGCCAACGTCCTGACTTTC. This codes for CASSTADRVPGANVLTF.

J is TRBJ2-7 and V is TRBV6-2 or TRBV6-3; D is tentatively TRBD1 or TRBD2 (5 bases each). The CDR3 length is 16 residues. The V gene's germline CDR1 is MNHEY and CDR2 SVGEGT. V was cut by 6 bases and J by 6 bases, with 24 bases left in between. CDR3 sequence (DNA): TGTGCCAGCAGCGGTATGGGGGTTTTTAGACTCTCCGAGCAGTACTTC. Amino acids: CASSGMGVFRLSEQYF.